The 18 T cell receptor beta chains below come from one sample, sequenced in a study of regulatory T cells in long-lasting Graves disease. This sample's time point: persistent/refractory GD, antithyroid drugs over 5 years with positive TRAb. From RNA extracted from PBMCs, the TCR library was made. Construction of TCR beta libraries relied on iRepertoire HTBI primers and on Arm-PCR targeting CDR3 regions. In TCRdb, the multiplex PCR reads were re-called with MiXCR into one record per CDR3 protein. The sample holds some 280,000 distinct CDR3 sequences, roughly 21% seen once. The starting material was peripheral blood mononuclear cells (PBMCs), obtained when the disease was refractory, from a patient treated with antithyroid drugs. The receptor set was obtained from a female donor with Graves disease.

Regarding this clonotype: The junction shows a germline mismatch at one end, possibly a read error. The rearrangement links TRBV4-1 to TRBJ2-7; possible D gene TRBD2, 5 bases. The CDR3 is made up of 16 amino acids. Germline loops: CDR1 MGHRA, CDR2 YSYEKL. DNA for the CDR3: TGCGCCAGCAGCCAAGATCTCGCCGGGGTCTCCCACGAGCAGTACTTC. Translating gives CASSQDLAGVSHEQYF.

The chain employs TRBV12-3 or TRBV12-4 and TRBJ2-7; D is possibly TRBD1 or TRBD2 (7 bases each). The CDR3 has 14 amino acids. The V gene lost 5 bases and the J gene lost 3 bases, with 14 bases spanning the gap. The CDR3 sequence is CASSRGGQYYEQYF. CDR3 bases: TGTGCCAGCAGTAGGGGGGGACAGTACTACGAGCAGTACTTC.

This clonotype was seen at least ten times. This sequence joins TRBV27 and TRBJ2-6, with 7 bases fitting TRBD1. V shed 6 bases and J 0 bases; nucleotides not matched to a gene: 11. CDR3 size: 18 residues. Germline assignment: CDR1 MNHEY and CDR2 SMNVEV (reference sequence). This CDR3 is CASRLRGDSYSGANVLTF. The DNA of the CDR3 is TGTGCCAGCAGACTGCGAGGGGACAGTTACTCTGGGGCCAACGTCCTGACTTTC.

This clonotype was observed a handful of times. The rearrangement links TRBV7-2 to TRBJ2-1; TRBD1 agrees at 7 bases. Germline V gene lookup returns CDR1 SGHTA and CDR2 FQGNSA. The CDR3 consists of 16 residues. Losses at the gene ends were 5 bases for V and 4 bases for J; bases not matched to a gene: 11. The CDR3 here is CASSHHRDSLYNEQFF. CDR3 in DNA: TGTGCCAGCAGCCACCACCGGGACAGCTTATACAATGAGCAGTTCTTC.

The genes are TRBV10-3 and TRBJ2-5; 9 positions match TRBD1. This CDR3 spans 17 amino acids. V gave up 3 bases and J gave up 1 base; unmatched junction bases: 9. In germline, CDR1 is ENHRY, CDR2 SYGVKD. The CDR3 DNA is TGTGCCATCAGTGAAAACCGGGACAGGGCGCCCCAAGAGACCCAGTACTTC. Its translation: CAISENRDRAPQETQYF.

As for this clonotype: This is likely an artifact of a read error, given a far larger clone one base away. The CDR3: CASSNTETQYF. In DNA, the CDR3 is TGTGCCAGCAGTAACACGGAGACCCAGTACTTC. The chain employs TRBV6-2 or TRBV6-3 and TRBJ2-5; D gene uncertain. The CDR3 consists of 11 residues. Germline values: CDR1 MNHEY, CDR2 SVGEGT. V dropped 5 bases and J dropped 5 bases, with 6 bases sitting between them.

This sequence joins TRBV7-9 and TRBJ1-1; no firm D call. CDR3 length: 17 residues. Germline values: CDR1 SEHNR, CDR2 FQNEAQ (reference sequence). V gave up 5 bases and J gave up 0 bases, with 19 bases separating them. The CDR3 protein is CASSPDPPSRVNTEAFF. As DNA, the CDR3 is TGTGCCAGCAGCCCAGACCCACCGAGTCGCGTGAACACTGAAGCTTTCTTT.

This clonotype was observed a few times. The V gene is TRBV12-3 or TRBV12-4, the J gene TRBJ2-5; either TRBD1 or TRBD2 may fit D (5 bases each). The CDR3 has 13 residues. Trimming left V 6 bases short and J 7 bases short, with 15 bases between. The DNA for the CDR3 is TGTGCCAGCAGAGCTGGGGCCGGGGTGACCCAGTACTTC. It yields the protein CASRAGAGVTQYF.

This clonotype was found a few times. This sequence joins TRBV29-1 and TRBJ1-1; D might be TRBD1 (5 bases). Per the germline V gene, CDR1 is SQVTM and CDR2 is ANQGSEA. The CDR3 runs 14 residues. The V end lost 4 bases, the J end lost 0 bases, and 12 bases lay between the germline ends. Written as DNA, the CDR3 is TGCAGCGTTGTTGAGGGACCAATGAACACTGAAGCTTTCTTT. Residues: CSVVEGPMNTEAFF.

This clonotype was seen many times. The rearrangement joins TRBV27 to TRBJ2-7; D unresolved. Trimming took 0 bases from V and 0 from J, leaving 6 bases between them. CDR1 and CDR2 (germline): MNHEY, SMNVEV (reference sequence). The CDR3 spans 14 residues. CDR3: CASSLSSSSYEQYF. As DNA, the CDR3 is TGTGCCAGCAGTTTATCCTCTAGCTCCTACGAGCAGTACTTC.

This clonotype was seen a few times. The chain joins TRBV4-3 to TRBJ2-7; D gene unclear. Trimming took off 0 bases at V and 5 bases at J, with 8 bases between the two ends. CDR3 length: 13 residues. The V gene's germline CDR1 is LGHNA and CDR2 YSLEER. The CDR3 reads CASSQEPANEQYF. CDR3 DNA: TGCGCCAGCAGCCAAGAACCCGCGAACGAGCAGTACTTC.

This chain connects TRBV10-3 to TRBJ2-7; D is possibly TRBD2 (5 bases). CDR1 is ENHRY, CDR2 SYGVKD, per germline. Trimming stripped 2 bases from V and 2 bases from J, with 16 bases between. The CDR3 totals 16 residues. This CDR3 is CAISEGSSVQTYEQYF. In DNA form, the CDR3 reads TGTGCCATCAGTGAGGGGAGTTCGGTACAAACCTACGAGCAGTACTTC.

The V call is TRBV28, the J call TRBJ2-7; 10 bases line up with TRBD1. Losses at the gene ends were 6 bases for V and 8 bases for J; bases not matched to a gene: 10. The CDR3 covers 14 residues. Per germline, CDR1 MDHEN and CDR2 SYDVKM. CDR3 amino acids: CASRGGQGVGQQYF. The CDR3 DNA sequence: TGTGCCAGCAGGGGAGGACAGGGGGTCGGCCAGCAGTACTTC.

At least ten counts were recorded for this clonotype. V is TRBV2 and J is TRBJ2-2; no clear D. Trimming took 9 bases from V and 0 from J, leaving 11 bases between them. Germline CDR1 and CDR2: SNHLY and FYNNEI. The CDR3 has 14 residues. The CDR3 is CARESAANTGELFF. The CDR3 DNA reads TGTGCCAGGGAGTCGGCGGCGAACACCGGGGAGCTGTTTTTT.

This clonotype was observed many times. This sequence joins TRBV29-1 and TRBJ2-2; 7 bases fit TRBD2. CDR3 length: 14 amino acids. Germline CDR1 SQVTM, CDR2 ANQGSEA. The trim removed 2 bases at V and 4 bases at J, leaving 4 bases unmatched. CDR3 nucleotide sequence: TGCAGCGTTGAACTAGCGGAATCCACCGGGGAGCTGTTTTTT. It encodes CSVELAESTGELFF.

This clonotype was observed a few times. The chain couples TRBV20-1 to TRBJ1-2; the match to TRBD1 covers 8 bases. This CDR3 has 14 amino acids. Germline V gene sequence: CDR1 DFQATT, CDR2 SNEGSKA (reference sequence). With V trimmed by 6 bases and J by 1 base, 7 bases remained unmatched. CDR3 in DNA: TGCAGTGCGGACAGGGCGAGACTTAACTATGGCTACACCTTC. Its translation: CSADRARLNYGYTF.

The table lists this clonotype with a few counts. The V gene is TRBV3-1, the J gene TRBJ1-5, with D perhaps TRBD1 (5 bases). This CDR3 is 15 amino acids long. Trimming removed 5 bases from V and 11 bases from J, with 22 bases in between. Germline-derived CDR1 and CDR2 are LGHDT and YNNKEL (reference sequence). Here the CDR3 DNA reads TGTGCCAGCAGCGAAGCCCCGGGGGACGTAGGGGCCCAGCATTTT. It encodes CASSEAPGDVGAQHF.

This clonotype was recorded at least ten times. The genes are TRBV28 and TRBJ1-1; 7 bases are shared with TRBD1. V dropped 5 bases and J dropped 4; count of bases not matched to a gene: 13. The CDR3 length is 16 residues. CDR1 and CDR2 from the germline V gene are MDHEN and SYDVKM. The CDR3 is CASSPTTGFQGTEAFF. DNA for the CDR3: TGTGCCAGCAGTCCTACGACAGGGTTCCAGGGCACTGAAGCTTTCTTT.